The rows below give T cell receptor beta chains drawn from one sample of a study of blood T cell repertoires in COVID-19. Method: immunoSEQ multiplex PCR; TCRdb's copy keeps in-frame clones and lacks some. The table records more than 150,000 clones, 90% of them present only once. Material for sequencing was peripheral blood. These receptors all stem from a man aged 50 to 60 with acute or convalescent COVID-19. Both conserved end residues are part of each CDR3. The order of the fields is clone size, V gene, D gene, J gene, CDR3 protein, CDR3 DNA. D genes are given only for firm matches. Rows may omit the clone size; those that give it use once, few, many or a size class.

abundance: few
v_gene: TRBV11-2
d_gene: TRBD1
j_gene: TRBJ2-7
CDR3aa: CASSPRGQEQYF
CDR3nt: TGTGCCAGCAGCCCGAGGGGACAGGAGCAGTACTTC

abundance: -
v_gene: TRBV5-4
d_gene: TRBD2
j_gene: TRBJ2-5
CDR3aa: CASSLAGVGETQYF
CDR3nt: TGTGCCAGCAGCTTAGCGGGGGTAGGAGAGACCCAGTACTTC

abundance: -
v_gene: TRBV29-1
d_gene: TRBD1
j_gene: TRBJ1-2
CDR3aa: CSVEGQGRGYTF
CDR3nt: TGCAGCGTCGAGGGACAGGGGAGAGGCTACACCTTC

abundance: -
v_gene: TRBV28
d_gene: TRBD2
j_gene: TRBJ2-3
CDR3aa: CASSLRGRDADTQYF
CDR3nt: TGTGCCAGCAGTTTACGGGGGAGGGACGCAGATACGCAGTATTTT

abundance: once
v_gene: TRBV18
d_gene: -
j_gene: TRBJ1-5
CDR3aa: CASSRKEGGQPQHF
CDR3nt: TGTGCCAGCTCACGAAAGGAGGGTGGGCAGCCCCAGCATTTT

abundance: -
v_gene: TRBV7-2
d_gene: -
j_gene: TRBJ2-2
CDR3aa: CASSLRSTVLGGELFF
CDR3nt: TGTGCCAGCAGCTTACGATCGACAGTTCTTGGCGGGGAGCTGTTTTTT

abundance: -
v_gene: TRBV7-6
d_gene: -
j_gene: TRBJ2-6
CDR3aa: CASSPEITGSGANVLTF
CDR3nt: TGTGCCAGCAGCCCGGAAATAACAGGGAGTGGGGCCAACGTCCTGACTTTC

abundance: -
v_gene: TRBV3-1/TRBV3-2
d_gene: TRBD1
j_gene: TRBJ1-2
CDR3aa: CASSQDLTGVSGYTF
CDR3nt: TGTGCCAGCAGCCAAGATCTGACAGGGGTCTCTGGCTACACCTTC

abundance: -
v_gene: TRBV10-1
d_gene: -
j_gene: TRBJ2-3
CDR3aa: CASSERGLGTQYF
CDR3nt: TGCGCCAGCAGTGAGAGGGGTTTAGGTACGCAGTATTTT

abundance: -
v_gene: TRBV7-2
d_gene: -
j_gene: TRBJ1-2
CDR3aa: CASSQPAGLGDYGYTF
CDR3nt: TGTGCCAGCAGCCAACCTGCCGGACTAGGGGACTATGGCTACACCTTC

abundance: -
v_gene: TRBV27
d_gene: TRBD1
j_gene: TRBJ2-1
CDR3aa: CASTPRTGVINEQFF
CDR3nt: TGTGCCAGCACCCCGAGGACAGGGGTGATCAATGAGCAGTTCTTC

abundance: -
v_gene: TRBV6-5
d_gene: -
j_gene: TRBJ1-2
CDR3aa: CASTSVGSGSYGYTF
CDR3nt: TGTGCCAGCACCTCAGTAGGGTCAGGGTCGTATGGCTACACCTTC

abundance: -
v_gene: TRBV13
d_gene: TRBD2
j_gene: TRBJ2-3
CDR3aa: CASSSGGPGDTQYF
CDR3nt: TGTGCCAGCAGCTCGGGGGGGCCGGGAGATACGCAGTATTTT

abundance: -
v_gene: TRBV9
d_gene: TRBD2
j_gene: TRBJ2-1
CDR3aa: CASSAPRGTSGGRSYNEQFF
CDR3nt: TGTGCCAGCAGCGCCCCCCGTGGGACTAGCGGGGGCCGCTCCTACAATGAGCAGTTCTTC

abundance: few
v_gene: TRBV12-3/TRBV12-4
d_gene: -
j_gene: TRBJ1-4
CDR3aa: CASSRGGNEKLFF
CDR3nt: TGTGCCAGCAGCCGGGGGGGTAATGAAAAACTGTTTTTT

abundance: -
v_gene: TRBV6-5
d_gene: -
j_gene: TRBJ1-1
CDR3aa: CASRSELGNTEAFF
CDR3nt: TGTGCCAGCAGAAGCGAGTTGGGGAACACTGAAGCTTTCTTT

abundance: once
v_gene: TRBV29-1
d_gene: -
j_gene: TRBJ1-2
CDR3aa: CSGGVEYGYTF
CDR3nt: TGCAGCGGGGGGGTCGAGTATGGCTACACCTTC

abundance: once
v_gene: TRBV19
d_gene: -
j_gene: TRBJ2-3
CDR3aa: CASSPYSSRHSTDTQYF
CDR3nt: TGTGCCAGTAGTCCCTATTCTAGCAGACATAGCACAGATACGCAGTATTTT

abundance: -
v_gene: TRBV11-2
d_gene: TRBD2
j_gene: TRBJ2-3
CDR3aa: CASSLGRPDTQYF
CDR3nt: TGTGCCAGCAGCCTCGGGAGGCCAGATACGCAGTATTTT

abundance: -
v_gene: TRBV4-1
d_gene: -
j_gene: TRBJ1-2
CDR3aa: CASSQEGFFDRSGYTF
CDR3nt: TGCGCCAGCAGCCAAGAAGGTTTTTTTGACAGGTCTGGCTACACCTTC

abundance: few
v_gene: TRBV9
d_gene: TRBD1
j_gene: TRBJ2-1
CDR3aa: CASSPGTGARNEQFF
CDR3nt: TGTGCCAGCAGCCCAGGGACAGGCGCTAGGAATGAGCAGTTCTTC

abundance: -
v_gene: TRBV5-1
d_gene: TRBD2
j_gene: TRBJ2-7
CDR3aa: CASSQGTSKGEQYF
CDR3nt: TGCGCCAGCAGCCAAGGGACTAGCAAAGGCGAGCAGTACTTC

abundance: -
v_gene: TRBV6-5
d_gene: TRBD2
j_gene: TRBJ2-1
CDR3aa: CASSYLGLAGDNEQFF
CDR3nt: TGTGCCAGCAGTTACCTAGGACTAGCGGGGGACAATGAGCAGTTCTTC

abundance: -
v_gene: TRBV9
d_gene: -
j_gene: TRBJ2-7
CDR3aa: CASSDRSDPYEQYF
CDR3nt: TGTGCCAGCAGCGACCGCTCAGATCCCTACGAGCAGTACTTC

abundance: -
v_gene: TRBV10-2
d_gene: -
j_gene: TRBJ2-5
CDR3aa: CASRGKDTVGETQYF
CDR3nt: TGCGCCAGCAGGGGGAAGGACACCGTGGGGGAGACCCAGTACTTC

abundance: -
v_gene: TRBV12-3/TRBV12-4
d_gene: -
j_gene: TRBJ1-6
CDR3aa: CASSSTGSPLHF
CDR3nt: TGTGCCAGCAGTTCCACAGGTTCACCCCTCCACTTT

abundance: -
v_gene: TRBV7-8
d_gene: TRBD1
j_gene: TRBJ2-2
CDR3aa: CASSPTSGTGAGGELFF
CDR3nt: TGTGCCAGCAGTCCAACGTCCGGGACAGGGGCGGGCGGGGAGCTGTTTTTT